This T cell receptor (beta chain) was sequenced for a study of T cells in Graves' hyperthyroidism and ophthalmopathy. Study findings and constraints: Progression to ophthalmopathy was predicted a median of 6.5 months early. Among clonotypes expanded in thyroid above 0.001, most were also found in blood.

This clonotype showed up many times. The target antigen is unknown. Germline values: CDR1 SGHRS, CDR2 YFSETQ. The CDR3 is made up of 15 amino acids. V shed 1 base and J shed 3 bases, with 13 bases lying between them. No ophthalmopathy progression within 18 months constituted stable Graves' hyperthyroidism. PBMCs came from 7.5 to 10 ml fresh peripheral blood. TCR beta CDR3 sequences were amplified from RNA transcripts. First-round RT-PCR with HTBI primers amplified the TCR CDR3 region. TCRdb ran MiXCR on the multiplex PCR reads and lists one entry per CDR3 protein. The sample carries roughly 200,000 distinct CDR3 sequences, around 17% recorded once.

Sequencing used blood. The receptor's source is a man in his forties or fifties with Graves' hyperthyroidism. The rearrangement joins TRBV5-1 to TRBJ1-1, with D possibly being TRBD1 (5 bases). The CDR3 sequence: CASSLTNLGDTEAFF. The CDR3 DNA reads TGCGCCAGCAGCTTGACCAATCTGGGGGACACTGAAGCTTTCTTT.